One TCR beta chain is described in this entry. The V end was cut by 7 bases, the J end by 3 bases, with 10 bases between. The CDR3 sequence is 13 residues long. Germline values: CDR1 SGDLS, CDR2 YYNGEE. The sample is drawn from a study of blood T cell repertoires in COVID-19. Libraries were prepared by immunoSEQ multiplex PCR; TCRdb keeps only in-frame clonotypes and omits some of them. The data contain more than 95,000 clones, 85% of them singletons. The chain uses TRBV9 and TRBJ1-4; a weak D match, TRBD1 (6 bases). Sequenced material: peripheral blood. The clonotype originates from a man older than 75 with active or convalescent COVID-19. The CDR3, as DNA: TGTGCCAGCGGTGGGGGCGCTAATGAAAAACTGTTTTTT. Amino acids: CASGGGANEKLFF.